This TCR beta chain was identified in a study of blood T cell repertoires in COVID-19. Study background: COVID-19 samples collected from the United States, Italy and Spain covered acute and convalescent phases.

The CDR3 is made up of 17 amino acids. Profiled with immunoSEQ multiplex PCR; TCRdb holds only in-frame clones, not every one. This sample has 250,000 or so clones; around 90% occur once, and the top ten carry under 2%. This study enrolled people aged 18 to 89 from around 25 US geographic areas. Cohort placement rested on clinical history that participants reported themselves. Two negative PCRs, clearance, or symptom resolution had been documented for recovered Cohort 3 donors. What was sequenced was PBMCs or T cells enriched from blood (not recorded which). The receptor comes from a woman between 45 and 65 years old who had recovered from COVID-19. The chain has TRBV21-1 and TRBJ1-1. TRBV21-1 is described as a pseudogene. CDR3 residues: CASSKFGERAVDTEAFF. Here the CDR3 DNA reads TGTGCCAGCAGCAAATTTGGGGAGAGGGCTGTGGACACTGAAGCTTTCTTT.